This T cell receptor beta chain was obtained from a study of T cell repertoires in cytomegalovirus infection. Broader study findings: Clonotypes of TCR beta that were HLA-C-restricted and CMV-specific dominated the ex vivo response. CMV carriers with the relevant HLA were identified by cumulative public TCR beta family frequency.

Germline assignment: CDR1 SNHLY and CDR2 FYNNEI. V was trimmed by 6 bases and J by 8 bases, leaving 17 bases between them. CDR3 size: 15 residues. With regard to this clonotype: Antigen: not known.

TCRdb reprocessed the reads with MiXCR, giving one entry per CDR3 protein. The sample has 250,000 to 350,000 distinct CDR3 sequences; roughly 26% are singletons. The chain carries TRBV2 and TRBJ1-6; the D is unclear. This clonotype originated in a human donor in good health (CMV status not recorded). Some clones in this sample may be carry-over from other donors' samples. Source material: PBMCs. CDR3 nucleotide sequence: TGTGCCAGCAGGAGGACTGTTCGCCGGGATTCACCCCTCCACTTT. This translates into CASRRTVRRDSPLHF.